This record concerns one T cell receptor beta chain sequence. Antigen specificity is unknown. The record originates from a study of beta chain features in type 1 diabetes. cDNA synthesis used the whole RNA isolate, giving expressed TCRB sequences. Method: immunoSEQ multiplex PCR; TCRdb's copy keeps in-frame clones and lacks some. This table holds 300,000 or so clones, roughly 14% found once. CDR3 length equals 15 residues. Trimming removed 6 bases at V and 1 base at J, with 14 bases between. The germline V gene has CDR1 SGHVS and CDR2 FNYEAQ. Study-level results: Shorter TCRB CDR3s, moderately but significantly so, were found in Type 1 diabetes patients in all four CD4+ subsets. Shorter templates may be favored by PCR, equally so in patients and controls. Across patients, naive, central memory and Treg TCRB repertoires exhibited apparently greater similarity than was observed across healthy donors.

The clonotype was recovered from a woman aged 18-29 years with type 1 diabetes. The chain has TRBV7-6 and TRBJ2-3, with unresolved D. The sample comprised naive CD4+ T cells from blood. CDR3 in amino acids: CASRPNTYRTDTQYF. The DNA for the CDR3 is TGTGCCAGCAGACCTAATACCTACCGCACAGATACGCAGTATTTT.